The rows below give T cell receptor beta chains drawn from one sample of a study of blood T cell repertoires in COVID-19. Clones were sequenced by immunoSEQ multiplex PCR, and TCRdb holds only the in-frame ones, with some missing. Of about 220,000 clones listed, approximately 78% are singletons. What was sequenced was peripheral blood. The receptors stem from a woman between 65 and 79 years old with COVID-19, enrolled during active disease. CDR3s include the opening cysteine and the closing phenylalanine or tryptophan. D genes are given only for firm matches. Where a row states a size, it is once, few, many or the class of an expanded clone; other rows omit it.

length	D	V	size	J	DNA	CDR3
17	NA	TRBV4-2	NA	TRBJ2-1	TGTGCCAGCAGCCAAGATGGTTGGGGGCCCAATTACAATGAGCAGTTCTTC	CASSQDGWGPNYNEQFF
16	TRBD1	TRBV28	NA	TRBJ2-2	TGTGCCAGCAGTTTAACGGGACAGGGGAGAACCGGGGAGCTGTTTTTT	CASSLTGQGRTGELFF
18	TRBD2	TRBV5-1	NA	TRBJ2-2	TGCGCCAGCAGTTTTTTGCCGACTAGCGGGGGTAACACCGGGGAGCTGTTTTTT	CASSFLPTSGGNTGELFF
17	TRBD1	TRBV19	NA	TRBJ2-2	TGTGCCAGTAGGGACCTTAGGACAGGGGGCCGGTCCGGGGAGCTGTTTTTT	CASRDLRTGGRSGELFF
14	NA	TRBV29-1	NA	TRBJ1-1	TGCAGCGTTGAGAGAGGGGGACGGAACACTGAAGCTTTCTTT	CSVERGGRNTEAFF
14	NA	TRBV5-1	NA	TRBJ1-4	TGCGCCAGCAGCTCGGGGGGCTCGAATGAAAAACTGTTTTTT	CASSSGGSNEKLFF
12	TRBD1	TRBV28	once	TRBJ2-7	TGTGCCAGTCAGGACAGGCTGTACGAGCAGTACTTC	CASQDRLYEQYF
13	NA	TRBV6-5	few	TRBJ2-2	TGTGCCAGCAGTTACCTGGAGACCGGGGAGCTGTTTTTT	CASSYLETGELFF
11	NA	TRBV30	NA	TRBJ1-2	TGTGCCTGGAGTGCAGAAAATGGCTACACCTTC	CAWSAENGYTF
15	TRBD2	TRBV5-4	NA	TRBJ2-5	TGTGCCAGCAGTTTGGGACTAGCGGGACAAGAGACCCAGTACTTC	CASSLGLAGQETQYF
16	NA	TRBV7-9	NA	TRBJ1-1	TGTGCCAGCAGCCCGCTGTGGGGTAGGGGGAACACTGAAGCTTTCTTT	CASSPLWGRGNTEAFF
15	TRBD2	TRBV9	NA	TRBJ2-3	TGTGCCAGCAGCTCTAGAGCGGGAGGAGGAGATACGCAGTATTTT	CASSSRAGGGDTQYF
16	TRBD1	TRBV5-1	NA	TRBJ2-5	TGCGCCAGCAGCTTGGAGACAGGGGGCGCAGGGGAGACCCAGTACTTC	CASSLETGGAGETQYF
15	TRBD2	TRBV7-2	NA	TRBJ2-1	TGTGCCAGCAGCTCAAGACTAGCGGGAGAGGATGAGCAGTTCTTC	CASSSRLAGEDEQFF
16	TRBD2	TRBV7-2	NA	TRBJ2-1	TGTGCCAGCAGCTTGGGGACTAGCGGGTTCTACAATGAGCAGTTCTTC	CASSLGTSGFYNEQFF
14	NA	TRBV5-4	NA	TRBJ2-2	TGTGCCAGCAGCTTCGGCCAGGTCGAAGGGGAGCTGTTTTTT	CASSFGQVEGELFF
13	NA	TRBV28	once	TRBJ1-1	TGTGCCAGCAGCAGACAGGCGAACACTGAAGCTTTCTTT	CASSRQANTEAFF
15	TRBD2	TRBV7-9	NA	TRBJ2-3	TGTGCCAGCAGCTTATTAGCGGGAGGCAAAGATACGCAGTATTTT	CASSLLAGGKDTQYF
17	NA	TRBV18	NA	TRBJ2-6	TGTGCCAGCTCACCGTATCAGGGTGTCTCTGGGGCCAACGTCCTGACTTTC	CASSPYQGVSGANVLTF
14	TRBD1	TRBV6-2/TRBV6-3	NA	TRBJ1-1	TGTGCCAGCAGTTACTCGACAGGGGTTCAGGAAGCTTTCTTT	CASSYSTGVQEAFF
15	TRBD2	TRBV7-9	once	TRBJ2-7	TGTGCCAGCAGCTTAATCAGGACTAGCGGCTACGAGCAGTACTTC	CASSLIRTSGYEQYF
15	TRBD2	TRBV28	NA	TRBJ2-7	TGTGCCAGCAGTTTGCGGGGACTAGCGGGAGGCGAGCAGTACTTC	CASSLRGLAGGEQYF
15	TRBD2	TRBV13	NA	TRBJ2-1	TGTGCCAGCAGCTCTAGCGGGAGTGGGTGGGATGAGCAGTTCTTC	CASSSSGSGWDEQFF
12	TRBD2	TRBV30	NA	TRBJ2-3	TGTGCCGGAGCGGGAGGGGCCTCCGCGCAGTATTTT	CAGAGGASAQYF